This entry lists 18 T cell receptor beta chains sequenced from one sample in a study of cytomegalovirus exposure and HLA in healthy donors. Assay: immunoSEQ multiplex PCR; the TCRdb copy retains only in-frame clones and omits some. The sample consists of some 200,000 clones, around nine tenths of them appearing once. The sample taken for sequencing was PBMCs. These TCRs come from a man in his thirties or forties in good health and CMV-seropositive.

CDR3 region: CASSTVGETYEQYF. CDR3 bases: TGTGCCAGCAGTACAGTGGGGGAAACCTACGAGCAGTACTTC. The rearrangement links TRBV6-4 to TRBJ2-7; TRBD1 or TRBD2 may be the D gene (5 bases each). The CDR3 has 14 amino acids. Looked up from germline, CDR1 is MRHNA and CDR2 is SNTAGT. V lost 5 bases, J lost 2 bases, and 13 bases lay in between.

This clone was counted a single time. V gene TRBV5-4 combines with J gene TRBJ1-1; 8 positions agree with TRBD1. V lost 2 bases, J lost 8 bases, and 5 bases stayed unmatched. The germline gives CDR1 SGHNT, CDR2 YYREEE (reference sequence). This CDR3 region has 13 residues. CDR3 DNA: TGTGCCAGCAGCTTAAGTGGACAGGGAGAAGCTTTCTTT. Translating it yields CASSLSGQGEAFF. The full variable domain, with the rest looked up from reference TRBV5-4 and TRBJ1-1, is ETGVTQSPTHLIKTRGQQVTLRCSSQSGHNTVSWYQQALGQGPQFIFQYYREEENGRGNFPPRFSGLQFPNYSSELNVNALELDDSALYLCASSLSGQGEAFFGQGTRLTVV.

The genes are TRBV29-1 and TRBJ2-5; 7 bases are shared with TRBD2. With 5 bases clipped from V and 13 bases from J, the junction kept 16 bases outside the gene matches. The CDR3 sequence is 13 residues long. Germline CDR1 reads SQVTM; CDR2 reads ANQGSEA. The CDR3 coding sequence is TGCAGCGTTACGGGTGGGGGGGGACGCCCGCTGTACTTC. This encodes CSVTGGGGRPLYF.

The chain uses TRBV6-5 and TRBJ2-5; no clear D. V was trimmed by 6 bases and J by 2 bases, leaving 13 bases between them. The germline gives CDR1 MNHEY, CDR2 SVGAGI. CDR3 size: 14 residues. CDR3 region: CASRGRFLQETQYF. The CDR3 DNA sequence: TGTGCCAGCAGGGGTCGATTTCTACAAGAGACCCAGTACTTC.

This clone is a singleton in its sample. For the CDR3, the DNA is TGTGCCAGCAGTGAAAATTCACCCCTCCACTTT. As protein: CASSENSPLHF. This chain connects TRBV6-6 to TRBJ1-6; no firm D call. This CDR3 has 11 residues. The V end lost 5 bases, the J end lost 7 bases, and 3 bases lay between the germline ends. Per germline, CDR1 MNHNY and CDR2 SVGAGI (reference sequence).

The chain couples TRBV6-1 to TRBJ1-2; D gene unclear. The CDR3 has 14 amino acids. The V gene lost 6 bases and the J gene lost 5 bases, with 16 bases spanning the gap. Germline CDR1 and CDR2: MNHNS and SASEGT. CDR3 loop: CASSRTEVGYGYTF. In nucleotides, the CDR3 is TGTGCCAGCAGCAGGACTGAGGTTGGGTATGGCTACACCTTC.

V and J are TRBV29-1 and TRBJ2-2; tentatively, D is TRBD1 (6 bases). CDR3 length equals 13 residues. The germline V gene encodes CDR1 SQVTM and CDR2 ANQGSEA. V was shortened by 6 bases and J by 3 bases, with 11 bases between the two germline ends. CDR3 protein: CSVDSGDTGELFF. CDR3 DNA sequence: TGCAGCGTCGACTCAGGGGACACCGGGGAGCTGTTTTTT.

This chain links TRBV4-1 with TRBJ2-3; 7 nucleotides line up with TRBD2. Trimming at V came to 0 bases and at J to 7 bases, leaving 13 bases not matched to a gene. The germline gives CDR1 MGHRA, CDR2 YSYEKL. The CDR3 runs to 17 residues. CDR3 sequence (DNA): TGCGCCAGCAGCCAAGAAAATAGCGGGTCCCCGAGAAATACGCAGTATTTT. Its protein product is CASSQENSGSPRNTQYF.

Concerning this clone: Additional DNA sequences in this sample encode the identical CDR3. The rearrangement uses TRBV9 and TRBJ2-7; TRBD2 might be the D (5 bases). Trimming cost V 0 bases and J 1 base, with 5 bases left between them. This CDR3 has 13 residues. Per germline, CDR1 SGDLS and CDR2 YYNGEE. The CDR3 bases are TGTGCCAGCAGCGTAGGAGGGTCCTACGAGCAGTACTTC. It is translated as CASSVGGSYEQYF.

The CDR3 loop is CASSDLRDSTYEQYF. DNA of the CDR3: TGTGCCAGCAGTGACCTTCGGGACTCAACCTACGAGCAGTACTTC. The V and J genes are TRBV11-2 and TRBJ2-7; weak D call: TRBD2 (6 bases). V gave up 6 bases and J gave up 2 bases, with 17 bases separating them. The CDR3 is 15 residues long. Looked up from germline, CDR1 is SGHAT and CDR2 is FQNNGV.

The CDR3 DNA is TGTGCCAGCAGAGGGACAGGGGGTCATCAGCCCCAGCATTTT. Translating it yields CASRGTGGHQPQHF. The chain joins TRBV6-5 to TRBJ1-5, with 11 bases fitting TRBD1. The CDR3 totals 14 residues. The germline gives CDR1 MNHEY, CDR2 SVGAGI. V gave up 6 bases and J gave up 5 bases; unmatched junction bases: 3.

The J gene is TRBJ1-1, the V gene TRBV10-2; 8 bases fit TRBD1. This CDR3 spans 14 amino acids. J lost 0 bases, V lost 8 bases, and 5 bases had no gene match. CDR1 is WSHSY and CDR2 is SAAADI in the germline V gene. CDR3 sequence: CASRTGSMNTEAFF. CDR3 sequence (DNA): TGCGCCAGCCGGACAGGGTCCATGAACACTGAAGCTTTCTTT.

V gene TRBV4-3 combines with J gene TRBJ2-3; 13 bases match TRBD2. With 2 bases clipped from V and 6 bases from J, the junction kept 2 bases outside the gene matches. The CDR3 is 15 amino acids. The V gene's germline CDR1 is LGHNA and CDR2 YSLEER. The CDR3: CASSQTSGGVDTQYF. The CDR3 DNA is TGCGCCAGCAGCCAAACTAGCGGGGGGGTGGATACGCAGTATTTT.

This chain uses TRBV7-6 with TRBJ1-1; D is undetermined. Per germline, CDR1 SGHVS and CDR2 FNYEAQ. V gave up 1 base and J gave up 1 base, with 10 bases separating them. The CDR3 is 15 residues long. CDR3 nucleotide sequence: TGTGCCAGCAGCTTAGTGGGTATCGGGAACACTGAAGCTTTCTTT. It is translated as CASSLVGIGNTEAFF.

V and J are TRBV27 and TRBJ1-5; D unclear. The ends were cut back, 7 bases at V and 0 bases at J, with 1 base in the middle. The germline gives CDR1 MNHEY, CDR2 SMNVEV (reference sequence). The CDR3 sequence is 11 residues long. The CDR3 spells CASTSNQPQHF. The CDR3 region has the DNA TGTGCCAGCACTAGCAATCAGCCCCAGCATTTT.

Many counts were recorded for this clone. J is TRBJ1-2 and V is TRBV6-5; TRBD1 might be the D (5 bases). V lost 7 bases and J 0 bases, leaving 12 bases between the germline ends. This CDR3 spans 14 amino acids. CDR1 is MNHEY and CDR2 is SVGAGI in the germline V gene. For the CDR3, the DNA is TGTGCCAGCACTGGCGGGGCGGCTAACTATGGCTACACCTTC. Its protein is CASTGGAANYGYTF.

The V gene is TRBV2, the J gene TRBJ2-5; TRBD2 might be the D (5 bases). The V gene lost 8 bases and the J gene lost 7 bases, with 20 bases spanning the gap. The CDR3 is made up of 14 amino acids. CDR1 is SNHLY and CDR2 is FYNNEI in the germline V gene. CDR3 sequence (DNA): TGTGCCAGCCGGGGTACAACTGCCCGGGGGACCCAGTACTTC. This sequence encodes CASRGTTARGTQYF. Full variable domain (missing parts from reference TRBV2 and TRBJ2-5): EPEVTQTPSHQVTQMGQEVILRCVPISNHLYFYWYRQILGQKVEFLVSFYNNEISEKSEIFDDQFSVERPDGSNFTLKIRSTKLEDSAMYFCASRGTTARGTQYFGPGTRLLVL.

The rearrangement links TRBV11-3 to TRBJ2-2, with 9 bases lining up with TRBD1. V was pared by 5 bases and J by 4 bases, with 5 bases of the junction left unmatched. Germline V CDR1 and CDR2: SGHNT, YENEEA. The CDR3 is made up of 15 amino acids. The CDR3 here is CASSRGQGSTGELFF. CDR3 bases: TGTGCCAGCAGCCGGGGACAGGGCAGCACCGGGGAGCTGTTTTTT.